This is a list of T cell receptor beta chains from one sample in a study of cytomegalovirus exposure and HLA in healthy donors. Repertoires were generated with immunoSEQ multiplex PCR, while TCRdb's copy carries only in-frame clones and drops some. The sample has around 270,000 clones, roughly 80% seen once. The sequenced material came from PBMCs. Receptors were obtained from a girl aged 2-9 years in good health and CMV-seronegative. Both conserved end residues are part of each CDR3. Each record gives: J gene, V gene, clone size, D gene, CDR3 protein, CDR3 DNA. A D gene is named only where the DNA matches it firmly. Size is stated for part of the rows, as once, few or many counts, or as a class when the clone is expanded.

>TRBJ2-3|TRBV7-3|.|.
CASSPSGLADTQYF
TGTGCCAGCAGCCCCTCCGGGTTAGCAGATACGCAGTATTTT
>TRBJ1-1|TRBV5-1|.|TRBD1
CASSLLWTGELNTEAFF
TGCGCCAGCAGCCTCCTATGGACAGGGGAGTTGAACACTGAAGCTTTCTTT
>TRBJ2-1|TRBV1|.|.
CTSSQGTSGGYNEQFF
TGCACCAGCAGCCAAGGGACTAGCGGGGGGTACAATGAGCAGTTCTTC
>TRBJ2-7|TRBV5-1|.|TRBD2
CASRLAPLLAGAQQSYEQYF
TGCGCCAGCAGACTCGCCCCCCTCCTAGCGGGGGCCCAGCAGTCCTACGAGCAGTACTTC
>TRBJ2-3|TRBV4-2|.|TRBD2
CASSPSLLAGGPDTQYF
TGTGCCAGCAGCCCATCCCTGCTAGCGGGGGGGCCAGATACGCAGTATTTT
>TRBJ1-2|TRBV28|.|TRBD1
CASSSGQLYGYTF
TGTGCCAGCAGTTCGGGACAGCTCTATGGCTACACCTTC
>TRBJ2-1|TRBV30|.|TRBD2
CAWSPLGGGKFF
TGTGCCTGGAGCCCCTTGGGCGGGGGAAAGTTCTTC
>TRBJ2-3|TRBV15|.|.
CATSRGRGGASTDTQYF
TGTGCCACCAGCAGAGGTCGTGGCGGGGCTAGCACAGATACGCAGTATTTT
>TRBJ2-3|TRBV5-5|.|TRBD2
CASSQNLGPRGADTQYF
TGTGCCAGCAGCCAGAACCTCGGGCCGCGGGGGGCGGATACGCAGTATTTT
>TRBJ1-5|TRBV19|.|TRBD1
CASSLGQGGQPQHF
TGTGCCAGTAGTCTGGGACAGGGAGGTCAGCCCCAGCATTTT
>TRBJ2-3|TRBV28|.|.
CASSLTNTDTQYF
TGTGCCAGCAGCCTGACTAACACAGATACGCAGTATTTT
>TRBJ2-1|TRBV4-1|.|TRBD2
CASSQDYGRGAEQFF
TGCGCCAGCAGCCAAGACTACGGGAGGGGTGCTGAGCAGTTCTTC
>TRBJ1-5|TRBV30|.|.
CAWTPPGGVSNQPQHF
TGTGCCTGGACCCCCCCGGGAGGGGTGAGCAATCAGCCCCAGCATTTT
>TRBJ1-4|TRBV2|.|.
CASKREGGNEKLFF
TGTGCCAGCAAGCGGGAAGGGGGAAATGAAAAACTGTTTTTT
>TRBJ2-1|TRBV4-2|.|TRBD2
CASSRSGTSLNEQFF
TGTGCCAGCAGCCGCTCCGGGACTAGCCTGAATGAGCAGTTCTTC
>TRBJ2-7|TRBV5-1|.|TRBD2
CASSLAPGLAGSREQYF
TGCGCCAGCAGCTTGGCACCGGGACTAGCGGGATCTCGGGAGCAGTACTTC
>TRBJ2-7|TRBV14|.|.
CASSESGFWVDYEQYF
TGTGCCAGCAGCGAAAGCGGATTCTGGGTCGACTACGAGCAGTACTTC
>TRBJ1-3|TRBV19|.|.
CASKAAGSGNTIYF
TGTGCCAGTAAAGCCGCCGGCTCTGGAAACACCATATATTTT
>TRBJ2-7|TRBV7-9|.|.
CASSSHPGQASYEQYF
TGTGCCAGCAGCTCTCATCCGGGACAAGCTTCCTACGAGCAGTACTTC
>TRBJ2-5|TRBV5-6|.|.
CASSLVPGEETQYF
TGTGCCAGCAGCTTGGTCCCAGGGGAGGAGACCCAGTACTTC
>TRBJ2-5|TRBV10-3|.|TRBD1
CAISVDRGTQETQYF
TGTGCCATCAGTGTGGACAGGGGGACCCAAGAGACCCAGTACTTC
>TRBJ2-2|TRBV5-1|.|.
CASSFRGGSYNTGELFF
TGCGCCAGCAGCTTCCGCGGGGGCTCATATAACACCGGGGAGCTGTTTTTT
>TRBJ1-1|TRBV28|few|TRBD1
CASSSATGAMNTEAFF
TGTGCCAGCAGTTCCGCGACAGGGGCTATGAACACTGAAGCTTTCTTT
>TRBJ2-7|TRBV13|.|.
CASSFKGGGYEQYF
TGTGCCAGCAGCTTTAAAGGGGGGGGCTACGAGCAGTACTTC
>TRBJ2-1|TRBV7-9|few|TRBD2
CASSTLAGGRDNEQFF
TGTGCCAGCAGCACTCTAGCGGGGGGGAGGGATAATGAGCAGTTCTTC
>TRBJ1-2|TRBV9|.|.
CASSVDQWTDNYGYTF
TGTGCCAGCAGCGTAGATCAATGGACAGACAACTATGGCTACACCTTC
>TRBJ2-5|TRBV28|.|.
CASSSGGRETQYF
TGTGCCAGCAGTTCGGGGGGCCGAGAGACCCAGTACTTC
>TRBJ2-1|TRBV4-2|.|TRBD2
CASSPLIGGGDEQFF
TGTGCCAGCAGCCCCCTAATCGGCGGGGGGGATGAGCAGTTCTTC
>TRBJ2-1|TRBV19|few|TRBD2
CASSIRGGSGDEQFF
TGTGCCAGTAGTATCCGAGGGGGTAGCGGGGATGAGCAGTTCTTC
>TRBJ2-1|TRBV6-1|.|.
CASSTGVGEQFF
TGTGCCAGCAGTACGGGGGTCGGTGAGCAGTTCTTC